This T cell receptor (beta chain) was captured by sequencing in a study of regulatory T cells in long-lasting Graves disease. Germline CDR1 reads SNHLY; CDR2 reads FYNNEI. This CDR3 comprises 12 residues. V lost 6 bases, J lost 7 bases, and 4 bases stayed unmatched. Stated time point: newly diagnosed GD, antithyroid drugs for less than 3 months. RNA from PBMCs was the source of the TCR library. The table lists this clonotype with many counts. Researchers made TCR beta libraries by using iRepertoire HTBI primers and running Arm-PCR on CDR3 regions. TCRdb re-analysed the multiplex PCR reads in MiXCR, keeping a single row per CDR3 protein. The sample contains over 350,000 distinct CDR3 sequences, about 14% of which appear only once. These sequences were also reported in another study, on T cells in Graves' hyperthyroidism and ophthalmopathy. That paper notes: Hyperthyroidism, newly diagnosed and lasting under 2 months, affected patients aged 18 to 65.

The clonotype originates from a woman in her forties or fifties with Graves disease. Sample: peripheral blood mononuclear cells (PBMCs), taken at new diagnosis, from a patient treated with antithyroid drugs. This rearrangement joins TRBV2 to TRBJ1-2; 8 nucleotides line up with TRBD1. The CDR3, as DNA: TGTGCCAGCAGAACTGACAGGGGTGGCTACACCTTC. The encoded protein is CASRTDRGGYTF. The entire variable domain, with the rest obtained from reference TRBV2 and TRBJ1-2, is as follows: EPEVTQTPSHQVTQMGQEVILRCVPISNHLYFYWYRQILGQKVEFLVSFYNNEISEKSEIFDDQFSVERPDGSNFTLKIRSTKLEDSAMYFCASRTDRGGYTFGSGTRLTVV.